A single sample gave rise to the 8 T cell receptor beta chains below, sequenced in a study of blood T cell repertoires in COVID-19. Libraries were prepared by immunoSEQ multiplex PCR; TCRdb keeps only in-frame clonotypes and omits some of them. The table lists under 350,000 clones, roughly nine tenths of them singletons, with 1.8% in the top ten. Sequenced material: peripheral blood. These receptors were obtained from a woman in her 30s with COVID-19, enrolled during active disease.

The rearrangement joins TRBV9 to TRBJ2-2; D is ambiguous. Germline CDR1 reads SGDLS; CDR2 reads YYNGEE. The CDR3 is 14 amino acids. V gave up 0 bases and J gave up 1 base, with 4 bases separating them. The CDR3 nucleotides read TGTGCCAGCAGCGTAGGGAGGAACACCGGGGAGCTGTTTTTT. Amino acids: CASSVGRNTGELFF.

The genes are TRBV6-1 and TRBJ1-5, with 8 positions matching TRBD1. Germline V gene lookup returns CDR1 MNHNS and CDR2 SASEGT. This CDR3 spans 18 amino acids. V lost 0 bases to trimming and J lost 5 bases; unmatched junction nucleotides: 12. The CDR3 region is CASSEAGDRRSFDQPQHF. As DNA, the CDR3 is TGTGCCAGCAGTGAAGCTGGGGACAGGAGGTCTTTCGATCAGCCCCAGCATTTT.

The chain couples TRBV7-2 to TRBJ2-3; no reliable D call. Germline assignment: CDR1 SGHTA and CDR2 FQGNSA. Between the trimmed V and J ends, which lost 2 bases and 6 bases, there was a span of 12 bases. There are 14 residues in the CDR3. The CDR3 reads CASSLSEAQDTQYF. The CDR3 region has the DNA TGTGCCAGCAGCTTAAGCGAGGCCCAGGATACGCAGTATTTT.

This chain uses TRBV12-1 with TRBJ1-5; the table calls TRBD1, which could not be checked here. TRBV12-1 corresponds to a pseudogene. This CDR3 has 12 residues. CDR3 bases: TGTGCCAGCAGCTTTACCCAGCAGCCCCAGCATTTT. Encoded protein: CASSFTQQPQHF.

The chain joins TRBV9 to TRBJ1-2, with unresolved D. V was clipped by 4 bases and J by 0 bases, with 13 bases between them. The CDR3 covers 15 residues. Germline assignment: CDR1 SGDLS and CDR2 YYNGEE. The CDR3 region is CASSPLGGANYGYTF. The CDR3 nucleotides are TGTGCCAGCAGCCCGCTGGGTGGAGCTAACTATGGCTACACCTTC.

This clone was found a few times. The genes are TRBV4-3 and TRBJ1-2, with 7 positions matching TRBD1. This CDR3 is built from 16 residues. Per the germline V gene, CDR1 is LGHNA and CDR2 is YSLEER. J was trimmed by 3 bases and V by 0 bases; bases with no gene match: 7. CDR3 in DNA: TGCGCCAGCAGCCAAGAAGGACAGGTCGCTGACTATGGCTACACCTTC. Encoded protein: CASSQEGQVADYGYTF.

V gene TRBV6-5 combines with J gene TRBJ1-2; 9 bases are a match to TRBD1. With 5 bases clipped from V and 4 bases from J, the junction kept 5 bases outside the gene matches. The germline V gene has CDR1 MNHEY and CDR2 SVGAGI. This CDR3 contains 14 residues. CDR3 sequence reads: CASSLKTGGYGYTF. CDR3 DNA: TGTGCCAGCAGTCTCAAGACAGGGGGCTATGGCTACACCTTC.

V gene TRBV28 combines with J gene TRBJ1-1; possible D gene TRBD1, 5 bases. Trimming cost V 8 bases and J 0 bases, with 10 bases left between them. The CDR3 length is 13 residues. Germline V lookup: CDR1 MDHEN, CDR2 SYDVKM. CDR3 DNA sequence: TGTGCCAGCTTGGGGGGAATGAACACTGAAGCTTTCTTT. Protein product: CASLGGMNTEAFF.